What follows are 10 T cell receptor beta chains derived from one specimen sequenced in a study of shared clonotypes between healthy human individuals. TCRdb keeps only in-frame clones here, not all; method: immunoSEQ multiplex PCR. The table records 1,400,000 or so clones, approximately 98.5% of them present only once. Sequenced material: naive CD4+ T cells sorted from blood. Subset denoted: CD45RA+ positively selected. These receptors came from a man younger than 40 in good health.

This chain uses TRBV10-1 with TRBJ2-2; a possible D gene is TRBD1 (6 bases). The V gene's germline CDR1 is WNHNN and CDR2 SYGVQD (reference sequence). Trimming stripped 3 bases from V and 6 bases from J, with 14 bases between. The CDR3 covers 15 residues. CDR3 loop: CASSEFKQGPGELFF. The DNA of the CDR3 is TGCGCCAGCAGTGAATTTAAACAGGGCCCCGGGGAGCTGTTTTTT.

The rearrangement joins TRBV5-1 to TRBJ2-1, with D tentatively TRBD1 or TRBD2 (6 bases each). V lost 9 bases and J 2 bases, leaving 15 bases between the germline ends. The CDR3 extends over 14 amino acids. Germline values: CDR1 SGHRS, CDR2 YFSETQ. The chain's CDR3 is CATRPGATYNEQFF. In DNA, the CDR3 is TGCGCCACACGGCCGGGGGCAACCTACAATGAGCAGTTCTTC.

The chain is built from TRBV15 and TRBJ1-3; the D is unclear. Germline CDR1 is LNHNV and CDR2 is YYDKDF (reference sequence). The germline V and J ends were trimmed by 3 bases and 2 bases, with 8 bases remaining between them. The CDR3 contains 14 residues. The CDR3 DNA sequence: TGTGCCACCAGCAGCCATAAGACTGGAAACACCATATATTTT. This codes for CATSSHKTGNTIYF.

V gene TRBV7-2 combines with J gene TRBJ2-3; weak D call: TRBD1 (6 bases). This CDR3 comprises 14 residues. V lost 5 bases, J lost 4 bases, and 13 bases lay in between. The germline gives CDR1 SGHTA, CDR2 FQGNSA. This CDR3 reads CASSDPGVPDTQYF. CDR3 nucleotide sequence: TGTGCCAGCAGCGATCCAGGGGTTCCAGATACGCAGTATTTT.

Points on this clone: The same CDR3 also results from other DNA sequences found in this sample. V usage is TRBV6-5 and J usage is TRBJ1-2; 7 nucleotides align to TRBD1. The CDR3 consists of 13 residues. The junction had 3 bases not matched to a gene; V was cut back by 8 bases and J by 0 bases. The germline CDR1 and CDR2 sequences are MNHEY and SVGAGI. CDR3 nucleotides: TGTGCCAGCCGGGGGACAGCTAACTATGGCTACACCTTC. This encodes CASRGTANYGYTF.

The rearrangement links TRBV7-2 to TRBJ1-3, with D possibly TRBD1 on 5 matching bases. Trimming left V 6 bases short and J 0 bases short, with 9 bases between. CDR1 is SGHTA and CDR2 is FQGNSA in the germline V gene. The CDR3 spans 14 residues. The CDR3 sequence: CASSRGDSGNTIYF. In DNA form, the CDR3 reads TGTGCCAGCAGTCGGGGGGACTCTGGAAACACCATATATTTT.

The CDR3 nucleotides read TGCAGTGCTAGACTTCCACGTACGCAGTATTTT. Amino acid sequence: CSARLPRTQYF. The chain employs TRBV20-1 and TRBJ2-3; D unclear. CDR3 size: 11 residues. Trimming pared 2 bases from V and 8 bases from J, leaving 8 bases between. Germline V gene data show CDR1 as DFQATT and CDR2 as SNEGSKA (reference sequence).

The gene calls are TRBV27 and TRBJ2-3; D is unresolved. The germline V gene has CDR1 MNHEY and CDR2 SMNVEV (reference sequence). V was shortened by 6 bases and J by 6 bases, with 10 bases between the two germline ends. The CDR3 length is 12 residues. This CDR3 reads CASSLPEDTQYF. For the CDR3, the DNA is TGTGCCAGCAGCCTTCCAGAGGATACGCAGTATTTT.

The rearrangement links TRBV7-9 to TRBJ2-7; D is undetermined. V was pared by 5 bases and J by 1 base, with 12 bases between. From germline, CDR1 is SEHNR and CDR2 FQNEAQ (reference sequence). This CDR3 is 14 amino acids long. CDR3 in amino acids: CASSPRWKSYEQYF. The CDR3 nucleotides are TGTGCCAGCAGCCCCCGGTGGAAATCCTACGAGCAGTACTTC.

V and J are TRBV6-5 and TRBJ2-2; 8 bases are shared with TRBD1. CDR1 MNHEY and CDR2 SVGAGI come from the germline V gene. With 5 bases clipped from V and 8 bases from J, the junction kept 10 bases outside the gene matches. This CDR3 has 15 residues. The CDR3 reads CASSGLQGGIGELFF. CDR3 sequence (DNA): TGTGCCAGCAGTGGCCTACAGGGGGGAATAGGGGAGCTGTTTTTT.